What follows are 8 T cell receptor beta chains derived from one specimen sequenced in a study of glioma-infiltrating T cells. TCR alpha and beta CDR3 regions were amplified from RNA using iRepertoire nested multiplex PCR. A single record per CDR3 protein comes from TCRdb applying MiXCR to the multiplex PCR reads. The data contain around 390,000 distinct CDR3 sequences, roughly two fifths of them seen just once; the ten biggest clones take up 12%. Sequenced sample: glioma tissue, nonneoplastic brain tissue, or PBMCs (not recorded which). These receptors were taken from a human donor with low-grade glioma or glioblastoma, undergoing nonglioma brain surgery, or in good health (not recorded which).

The chain uses TRBV7-9 and TRBJ2-3; D assignment may be TRBD1 or TRBD2 (5 bases each). The CDR3 covers 15 residues. Trimming removed 6 bases from V and 2 bases from J, with 15 bases in between. Germline V gene data show CDR1 as SEHNR and CDR2 as FQNEAQ (reference sequence). In DNA, the CDR3 is TGTGCCAGCAGTGACCGGGACGGACACACAGATACGCAGTATTTT. It codes for CASSDRDGHTDTQYF.

The rearrangement joins TRBV6-5 to TRBJ1-1, with a weak D call TRBD1 (6 bases). CDR1 and CDR2 (germline): MNHEY, SVGAGI. The CDR3 is made up of 13 amino acids. Trimming cost V 2 bases and J 9 bases, with 13 bases left between them. CDR3 coding DNA: TGTGCCAGCAGTTACGTCGGGGGGGCCCAAGCTTTCTTT. Protein: CASSYVGGAQAFF.

Of note for this clonotype: Given the absence of the conserved phenylalanine or tryptophan at the CDR3 end, a read error is likely. Because the CDR3's place on the DNA is in doubt, the DNA is left out and the CDR3 is given as listed by TCRdb. The chain employs TRBV29-1 and TRBJ2-1. Germline CDR1 SQVTM, CDR2 ANQGSEA. The CDR3 adds up to 9 amino acids, both ends counted. The CDR3 reads CSVEGVPFL.

V is TRBV5-1 and J is TRBJ2-5; no definite D call. V dropped 0 bases and J dropped 11 bases, with 5 bases sitting between them. The CDR3 extends over 10 amino acids. Germline CDR1 reads SGHRS; CDR2 reads YFSETQ. The CDR3 sequence: CASSLEAQYF. CDR3 coding DNA: TGCGCCAGCAGCTTGGAGGCTCAGTACTTC.

Turning to this clonotype: One junction end does not reproduce the germline sequence, and a read error may be involved. The J gene is TRBJ2-7, the V gene TRBV6-1; 8 nucleotides match TRBD2. CDR1 is MNHNS, CDR2 SASEGT, per germline. The CDR3 has 13 amino acids. This CDR3 is CASSFGTSWEQHF. CDR3 sequence (DNA): TGTGCCAGCAGTTTTGGGACTAGTTGGGAGCAGCACTTC.

This clonotype was seen ten or more times. The rearrangement uses TRBV6-2 or TRBV6-3 and TRBJ1-6; D is unresolved. The CDR3 is 14 residues long. V lost 7 bases to trimming and J lost 7 bases, with 14 bases between them. The V gene's germline CDR1 is MNHEY and CDR2 SVGEGT. Written as DNA, the CDR3 is TGTGCCAGCACCTCCAGGCCGCCGAATTCACCCCTCCACTTT. Translating it yields CASTSRPPNSPLHF.

The chain is built from TRBV6-1 and TRBJ2-1; maybe TRBD1 (7 bases). Per germline, CDR1 MNHNS and CDR2 SASEGT. V was clipped by 9 bases and J by 7 bases, with 25 bases between them. CDR3 size: 16 residues. The CDR3 DNA is TGTGCCAGTACCGCGACGTACAGGGGAGGTTTGAATGAGCAGTTCTTC. The encoded protein is CASTATYRGGLNEQFF.

Notes on this clonotype: This could be a read error, since a much larger clone is one nucleotide away. This sequence joins TRBV27 and TRBJ2-3, with 7 bases aligning to TRBD1. Germline V gives CDR1 MNHEY, CDR2 SMNVEV (reference sequence). This CDR3 has 16 amino acids. V trimming: 3 bases; J trimming: 0 bases; junction bases outside the gene matches: 6. The CDR3 is CASSLYRGFSTDTQYF. As DNA, the CDR3 is TGTGCCAGCAGTTTGTACAGGGGATTTAGCACAGATACGCAGTATTTT.